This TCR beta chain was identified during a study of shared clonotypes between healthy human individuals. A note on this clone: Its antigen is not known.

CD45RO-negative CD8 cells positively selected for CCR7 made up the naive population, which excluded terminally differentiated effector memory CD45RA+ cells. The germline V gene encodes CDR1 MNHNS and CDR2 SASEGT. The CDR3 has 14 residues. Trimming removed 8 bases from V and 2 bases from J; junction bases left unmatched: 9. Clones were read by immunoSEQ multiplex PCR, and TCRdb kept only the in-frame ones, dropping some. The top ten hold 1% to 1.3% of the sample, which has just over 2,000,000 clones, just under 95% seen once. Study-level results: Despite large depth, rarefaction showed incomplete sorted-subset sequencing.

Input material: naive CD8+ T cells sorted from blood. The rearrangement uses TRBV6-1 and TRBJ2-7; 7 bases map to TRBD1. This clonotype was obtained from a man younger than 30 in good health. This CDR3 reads CASDTFDRAYEQYF. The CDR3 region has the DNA TGTGCCAGCGACACCTTTGACAGGGCCTACGAGCAGTACTTC.